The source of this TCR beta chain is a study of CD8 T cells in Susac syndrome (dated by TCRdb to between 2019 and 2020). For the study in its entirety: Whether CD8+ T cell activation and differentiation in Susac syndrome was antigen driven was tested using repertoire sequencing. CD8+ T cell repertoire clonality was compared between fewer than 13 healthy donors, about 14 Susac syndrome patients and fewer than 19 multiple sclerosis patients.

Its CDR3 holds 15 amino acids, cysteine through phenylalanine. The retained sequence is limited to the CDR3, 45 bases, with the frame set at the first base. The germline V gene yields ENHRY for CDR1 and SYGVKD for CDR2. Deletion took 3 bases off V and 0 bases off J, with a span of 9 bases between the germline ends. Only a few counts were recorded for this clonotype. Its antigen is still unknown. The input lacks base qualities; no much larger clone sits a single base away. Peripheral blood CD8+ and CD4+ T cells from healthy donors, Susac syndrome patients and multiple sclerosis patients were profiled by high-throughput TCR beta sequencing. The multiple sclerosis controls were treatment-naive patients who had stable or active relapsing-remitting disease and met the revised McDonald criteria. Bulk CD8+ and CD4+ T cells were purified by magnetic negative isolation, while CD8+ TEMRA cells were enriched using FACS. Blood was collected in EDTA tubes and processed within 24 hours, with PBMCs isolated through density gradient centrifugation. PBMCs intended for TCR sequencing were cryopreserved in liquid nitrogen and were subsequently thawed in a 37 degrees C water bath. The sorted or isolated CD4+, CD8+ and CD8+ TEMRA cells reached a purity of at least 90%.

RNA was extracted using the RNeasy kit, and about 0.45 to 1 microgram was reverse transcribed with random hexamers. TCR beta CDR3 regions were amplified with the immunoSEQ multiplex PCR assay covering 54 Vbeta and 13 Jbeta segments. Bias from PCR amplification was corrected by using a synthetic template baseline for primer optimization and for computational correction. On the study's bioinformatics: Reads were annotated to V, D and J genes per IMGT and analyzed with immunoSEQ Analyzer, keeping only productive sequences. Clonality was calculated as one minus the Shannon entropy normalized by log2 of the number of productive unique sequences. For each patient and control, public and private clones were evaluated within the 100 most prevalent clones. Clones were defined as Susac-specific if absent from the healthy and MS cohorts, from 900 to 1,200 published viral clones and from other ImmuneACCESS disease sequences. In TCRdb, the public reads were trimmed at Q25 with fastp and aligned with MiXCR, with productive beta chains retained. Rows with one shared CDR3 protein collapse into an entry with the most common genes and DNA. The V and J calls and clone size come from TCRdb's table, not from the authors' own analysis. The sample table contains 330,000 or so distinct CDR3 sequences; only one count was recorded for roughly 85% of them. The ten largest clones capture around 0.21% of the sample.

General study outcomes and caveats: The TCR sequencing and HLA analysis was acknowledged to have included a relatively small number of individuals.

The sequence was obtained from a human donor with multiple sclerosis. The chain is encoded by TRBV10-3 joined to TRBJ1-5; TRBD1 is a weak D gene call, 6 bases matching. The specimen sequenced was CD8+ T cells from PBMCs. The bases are TGTGCCATCAGTGAACCAGGGGATAGCAATCAGCCCCAGCATTTT. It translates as CAISEPGDSNQPQHF.